These 16 T cell receptor beta chains originate from one sample sequenced in a study of blood T cell repertoires in COVID-19. TCRdb's copy holds only in-frame clones and misses some; the assay was immunoSEQ multiplex PCR. The sample yields 95,000 to 110,000 clones, roughly nine tenths seen once. Sequenced sample: peripheral blood. These TCRs come from a human donor in a cohort sampled during active COVID-19.

The chain joins TRBV9 to TRBJ2-1; 14 bases line up with TRBD2. The CDR3 has 20 residues. Trimming took 2 bases from V and 0 from J; bases not matched to a gene: 10. From germline, CDR1 is SGDLS and CDR2 YYNGEE. The CDR3 region is CASSVEGTSGGQFSYNEQFF. The CDR3, as DNA: TGTGCCAGCAGCGTGGAAGGGACTAGCGGGGGCCAATTCTCCTACAATGAGCAGTTCTTC.

This clone was seen just once. V and J are TRBV9 and TRBJ2-3, with 11 bases identical to TRBD1. The CDR3 is 15 amino acids. The V segment lost 3 bases and the J segment 6 bases; nucleotides outside the gene matches: 6. Looked up from germline, CDR1 is SGDLS and CDR2 is YYNGEE. The CDR3 DNA sequence: TGTGCCAGCAGCGCCAGGACAGGGGGCCTCGATACGCAGTATTTT. Protein sequence: CASSARTGGLDTQYF. Based on the CDR3 plus reference TRBV9 and TRBJ2-3, the full variable domain is DSGVTQTPKHLITATGQRVTLRCSPRSGDLSVYWYQQSLDQGLQFLIQYYNGEERAKGNILERFSAQQFPDLHSELNLSSLELGDSALYFCASSARTGGLDTQYFGPGTRLTVL.

The chain employs TRBV19 and TRBJ1-1, with a tentative D call TRBD1 (6 bases). The CDR3 totals 14 residues. CDR1 is LNHDA and CDR2 is SQIVND in the germline V gene (reference sequence). With 3 bases removed from V and 4 bases from J, the gap between germline ends came to 12 bases. Written as DNA, the CDR3 is TGTGCCAGTAGTATGGCAGGGGCGGGCACTGAAGCTTTCTTT. Protein product: CASSMAGAGTEAFF.

The rearrangement uses TRBV7-9 and TRBJ2-5; 14 bases match TRBD2. The V gene end was trimmed by 5 bases and the J gene end by 4 bases; junction bases not matched to a gene: 12. CDR3 length: 18 residues. The germline V gene encodes CDR1 SEHNR and CDR2 FQNEAQ (reference sequence). The CDR3 here is CASSPQTSGRADIETQYF. The CDR3 region has the DNA TGTGCCAGCAGCCCCCAGACTAGCGGGAGGGCCGATATAGAGACCCAGTACTTC.

This sequence joins TRBV7-2 and TRBJ2-3; 10 bases are shared with TRBD2. CDR1 and CDR2 (germline): SGHTA, FQGNSA. The CDR3 loop spans 16 amino acids. After removal of 5 bases from V and 2 bases from J, the junction contained 7 bases not matched to a gene. For the CDR3, the DNA is TGTGCCAGCAGCCCAGTGGGGACTAGCGTCACAGATACGCAGTATTTT. It encodes CASSPVGTSVTDTQYF.

V and J are TRBV27 and TRBJ2-2, with TRBD2 identical over 7 bases. After removal of 10 bases from V and 3 bases from J, the junction contained 11 bases not matched to a gene. The CDR3 covers 15 residues. CDR1 MNHEY and CDR2 SMNVEV come from the germline V gene (reference sequence). The CDR3, as DNA: TGTGCCACCACCCCGGGACTAACGTACACCGGGGAGCTGTTTTTT. It encodes CATTPGLTYTGELFF.

This chain links TRBV5-1 with TRBJ1-1; possible D gene TRBD1, 6 bases. Deletions cut 4 bases from V and 0 bases from J, with 16 bases between. CDR3 length: 16 residues. Germline V lookup: CDR1 SGHRS, CDR2 YFSETQ. CDR3 in amino acids: CASSPGQTTMNTEAFF. The CDR3, as DNA: TGCGCCAGCAGCCCAGGACAGACTACTATGAACACTGAAGCTTTCTTT.

This chain links TRBV15 with TRBJ2-7; 8 bases are a match to TRBD1. Trimming removed 2 bases from V and 0 bases from J; junction bases left unmatched: 3. The CDR3 spans 15 residues. The V gene's germline CDR1 is LNHNV and CDR2 YYDKDF (reference sequence). CDR3 sequence (DNA): TGTGCCACCAGCAGACCCCAGGGGGCCTCCTACGAGCAGTACTTC. Protein sequence: CATSRPQGASYEQYF.

The chain uses TRBV5-1 and TRBJ2-1, with 8 bases fitting TRBD2. V trimming: 5 bases; J trimming: 5 bases; junction bases outside the gene matches: 9. The CDR3 runs 15 residues. Germline CDR1 is SGHRS and CDR2 is YFSETQ. CDR3 coding DNA: TGCGCCAGCAGGCCTTGGGGCGGGGGGAACAATGAGCAGTTCTTC. Its protein is CASRPWGGGNNEQFF.

This chain uses TRBV4-3 with TRBJ2-5; 12 bases map to TRBD2. Germline loops: CDR1 LGHNA, CDR2 YSLEER. V was pared by 0 bases and J by 4 bases, with 6 bases of the junction left unmatched. This CDR3 is built from 17 residues. In DNA form, the CDR3 reads TGCGCCAGCAGCCAAGATACGCTAGCGGGGGGGGGAGAGACCCAGTACTTC. Translated, it gives CASSQDTLAGGGETQYF.

The chain carries TRBV11-2 and TRBJ1-1, with unresolved D. Between the trimmed V and J ends, which lost 5 bases and 3 bases, there was a span of 19 bases. Germline CDR1 is SGHAT and CDR2 is FQNNGV. The CDR3 is 16 amino acids. CDR3 in amino acids: CASSRSPRGRDTEAFF. CDR3 coding DNA: TGTGCCAGCAGCCGCTCACCCCGGGGTCGGGACACTGAAGCTTTCTTT.

J is TRBJ1-5 and V is TRBV6-2 or TRBV6-3; D gene ambiguous. CDR3 size: 16 residues. In germline, CDR1 is MNHEY, CDR2 SVGEGT. Between the trimmed V and J ends, which lost 0 bases and 6 bases, there was a span of 15 bases. CDR3 nucleotide sequence: TGTGCCAGCAGTTACTCGTCCGGGATCCGAGCTCAGCCCCAGCATTTT. As protein: CASSYSSGIRAQPQHF.

The rearrangement uses TRBV24-1 and TRBJ2-7; 9 bases map to TRBD1. The V and J ends lost 9 bases and 5 bases, in that order; junction bases with no gene match: 1. The CDR3 extends over 11 amino acids. Germline assignment: CDR1 KGHDR and CDR2 SFDVKD. CDR3 DNA sequence: TGTGCCACCGGACAGGGGAACGAGCAGTACTTC. It encodes CATGQGNEQYF.

V is TRBV11-2 and J is TRBJ2-1, with 9 positions matching TRBD2. CDR3 length equals 17 residues. CDR1 SGHAT and CDR2 FQNNGV come from the germline V gene. The junction had 14 bases not matched to a gene; V was cut back by 3 bases and J by 8 bases. The CDR3: CASSLGIAGVRVDEQFF. The CDR3 DNA reads TGTGCCAGCAGCTTGGGAATAGCGGGGGTTCGAGTAGATGAGCAGTTCTTC. The full variable domain, completed using reference TRBV11-2 and TRBJ2-1, is EAGVAQSPRYKIIEKRQSVAFWCNPISGHATLYWYQQILGQGPKLLIQFQNNGVVDDSQLPKDRFSAERLKGVDSTLKIQPAKLEDSAVYLCASSLGIAGVRVDEQFFGPGTRLTVL.

The chain is built from TRBV13 and TRBJ1-5, with TRBD1 as a possible D gene (5 bases). The CDR3 is 14 amino acids. CDR1 and CDR2 from the germline V gene are PRHDT and FYEKMQ (reference sequence). Deletions cut 5 bases from V and 4 bases from J, with 12 bases between. The CDR3 nucleotides read TGTGCCAGCAGCGCCAGGGCCACTAATCAGCCCCAGCATTTT. Amino acids: CASSARATNQPQHF.

The rearrangement uses TRBV27 and TRBJ1-2, with D unclear. The CDR3 has 13 residues. Trimming removed 8 bases at V and 0 bases at J, with 10 bases between. Germline-derived CDR1 and CDR2 are MNHEY and SMNVEV (reference sequence). For the CDR3, the DNA is TGTGCCAGCGCCCCGCGAGCTAACTATGGCTACACCTTC. As protein: CASAPRANYGYTF.